A single TCR beta chain is shown here with its context. Its specificity is not known. The record originates from a study of cytomegalovirus exposure and HLA in healthy donors. Study-level results: Association of a missense DCLRE1C variant with TCR beta V- and J-gene trimming was reported in a later analysis. According to a later analysis, most TCR beta chains associated with CMV appeared HLA-restricted. Association with HLA alleles at 0.05 false discovery rate was found for about 17,000 TCR beta sequences in a later analysis. Among TCR beta chains, those listed as cytomegalovirus-associated numbered 164.

Vbeta (60) and Jbeta (13) primers were used in the PCR. TCRdb keeps only in-frame clones here, not all; method: immunoSEQ multiplex PCR. This sample has 80,000 or so clones, with approximately 67% found just once. The source is a male donor in good health and CMV-seropositive. The sequencing sample was made of PBMCs.

In DNA form, the CDR3 reads TGTGCCAGCAGTTTAGGCGGTAACTACGAGCAGTACTTC. Amino acids: CASSLGGNYEQYF. The J gene is TRBJ2-7, the V gene TRBV28; D unresolved. Trimming pared 2 bases from V and 3 bases from J, leaving 8 bases between. Germline values: CDR1 MDHEN, CDR2 SYDVKM. The length of the CDR3 is 13 residues.